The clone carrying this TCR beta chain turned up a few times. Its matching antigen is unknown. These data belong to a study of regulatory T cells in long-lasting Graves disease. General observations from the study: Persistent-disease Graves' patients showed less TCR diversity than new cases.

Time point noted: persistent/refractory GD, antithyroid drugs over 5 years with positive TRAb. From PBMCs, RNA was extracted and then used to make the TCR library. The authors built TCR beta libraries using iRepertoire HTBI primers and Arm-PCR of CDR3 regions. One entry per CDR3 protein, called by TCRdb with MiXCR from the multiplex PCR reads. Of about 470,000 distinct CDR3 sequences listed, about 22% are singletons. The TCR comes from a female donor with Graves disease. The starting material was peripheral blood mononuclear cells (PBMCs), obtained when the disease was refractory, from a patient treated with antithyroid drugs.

This CDR3 is CASSDWDRGPHPYEQYF. CDR3 nucleotide sequence: TGTGCCAGCAGCGACTGGGACAGGGGGCCCCATCCCTACGAGCAGTACTTC. This chain joins TRBV6-2 or TRBV6-3 and TRBJ2-7; 12 nucleotides align to TRBD1. J gave up 2 bases and V 6 bases, and 11 bases lay outside the gene matches. CDR1 MNHEY and CDR2 SVGEGT come from the germline V gene. The CDR3 has 17 residues.